The rows below give T cell receptor beta chains drawn from one sample of a study of blood T cell repertoires in COVID-19. Generated by immunoSEQ multiplex PCR, the TCRdb table keeps only in-frame clones and is missing some. Of about 300,000 clones listed, roughly 86% are singletons. The sample was peripheral blood. These receptors all stem from a man in his sixties or seventies with acute or convalescent COVID-19. The CDR3 runs from the conserved cysteine through the conserved F or W. A D gene is named only where the DNA matches it firmly. Clone size is shown for a subset of rows, as once, few, many or a class of expanded clone.

J: TRBJ1-4
V: TRBV4-1
D: TRBD1
size: .
length: 15
CDR3: CASSLDRDFGEKLFF
DNA: TGCGCCAGCAGCCTTGACAGGGACTTCGGTGAAAAACTGTTTTTT

J: TRBJ1-3
V: TRBV19
D: .
size: .
length: 14
CDR3: CASSDPGVGNTIYF
DNA: TGTGCCAGTAGTGATCCAGGGGTCGGAAACACCATATATTTT

J: TRBJ2-3
V: TRBV30
D: .
size: .
length: 12
CDR3: CAWNGWRGSRYF
DNA: TGTGCCTGGAATGGGTGGAGGGGATCACGGTATTTT

J: TRBJ1-2
V: TRBV27
D: TRBD1
size: few
length: 15
CDR3: CASSAPGKGARGYTF
DNA: TGTGCCAGCAGCGCGCCGGGGAAGGGGGCGCGGGGCTACACCTTC

J: TRBJ2-2
V: TRBV28
D: TRBD1
size: .
length: 15
CDR3: CASSWTGKGTGELFF
DNA: TGTGCCAGCAGTTGGACAGGGAAGGGCACCGGGGAGCTGTTTTTT

J: TRBJ2-3
V: TRBV4-3
D: .
size: .
length: 14
CDR3: CASSQEAVPDTQYF
DNA: TGCGCCAGCAGCCAAGAGGCTGTTCCAGATACGCAGTATTTT

J: TRBJ2-3
V: TRBV11-3
D: .
size: once
length: 13
CDR3: CASSKGVPDTQYF
DNA: TGTGCCAGCAGCAAAGGGGTACCAGATACGCAGTATTTT

J: TRBJ2-1
V: TRBV3-1/TRBV3-2
D: .
size: .
length: 13
CDR3: CASSLLAINEQFF
DNA: TGTGCCAGCAGCCTACTAGCTATCAATGAGCAGTTCTTC

J: TRBJ1-2
V: TRBV3-1/TRBV3-2
D: .
size: .
length: 16
CDR3: CASSQDRQAGLGGYTF
DNA: TGTGCCAGCAGCCAAGATAGGCAGGCTGGATTGGGCGGCTACACCTTC

J: TRBJ2-7
V: TRBV6-5
D: TRBD2
size: .
length: 14
CDR3: CASSSGGGAYEQYF
DNA: TGTGCCAGCAGTTCTGGCGGGGGAGCCTACGAGCAGTACTTC

J: TRBJ2-7
V: TRBV7-2
D: TRBD2
size: .
length: 14
CDR3: CASTLGLAGDEQYF
DNA: TGTGCCAGCACCTTAGGACTAGCGGGGGACGAGCAGTACTTC

J: TRBJ2-1
V: TRBV24-1
D: .
size: .
length: 14
CDR3: CATSDTRGSDEQFF
DNA: TGTGCCACCAGTGACACAAGGGGATCCGATGAGCAGTTCTTC

J: TRBJ2-6
V: TRBV5-4
D: .
size: .
length: 15
CDR3: CASSPFSTGANVLTF
DNA: TGTGCCAGCAGCCCGTTCAGTACCGGGGCCAACGTCCTGACTTTC

J: TRBJ1-1
V: TRBV5-1
D: TRBD1
size: .
length: 14
CDR3: CASSVRQGATEAFF
DNA: TGCGCCAGCAGCGTTAGACAGGGAGCTACTGAAGCTTTCTTT

J: TRBJ2-5
V: TRBV29-1
D: .
size: .
length: 13
CDR3: CSVTRNNQETQYF
DNA: TGCAGCGTTACAAGAAACAACCAAGAGACCCAGTACTTC

J: TRBJ2-7
V: TRBV19
D: .
size: .
length: 13
CDR3: CASSMGQGYEQYF
DNA: TGTGCCAGTAGTATGGGGCAGGGGTACGAGCAGTACTTC

J: TRBJ2-5
V: TRBV6-5
D: TRBD2
size: .
length: 15
CDR3: CASRPGTSGKETQYF
DNA: TGTGCCAGCAGACCTGGGACTAGCGGAAAAGAGACCCAGTACTTC

J: TRBJ1-5
V: TRBV19
D: .
size: .
length: 11
CDR3: CDQRGNQPQHF
DNA: TGTGACCAGCGGGGGAATCAGCCCCAGCATTTT

J: TRBJ2-2
V: TRBV19
D: .
size: .
length: 14
CDR3: CASKRAGNTGELFF
DNA: TGTGCCAGTAAAAGGGCGGGGAACACCGGGGAGCTGTTTTTT

J: TRBJ1-4
V: TRBV25-1
D: .
size: .
length: 15
CDR3: CASSDDRQGGEKLFF
DNA: TGTGCCAGCAGTGATGATCGGCAGGGTGGGGAAAAACTGTTTTTT

J: TRBJ1-1
V: TRBV6-2/TRBV6-3
D: TRBD1
size: .
length: 14
CDR3: CASSYSLGTAKAFF
DNA: TGTGCCAGCAGTTACTCTCTTGGGACAGCAAAAGCTTTCTTT

J: TRBJ2-6
V: TRBV5-5
D: .
size: .
length: 14
CDR3: CASMQGAGANVLTF
DNA: TGTGCCAGCATGCAGGGTGCTGGGGCCAACGTCCTGACTTTC

J: TRBJ1-2
V: TRBV5-1
D: .
size: .
length: 11
CDR3: CASSSTYGYTF
DNA: TGCGCCAGCAGCTCTACGTATGGCTACACCTTC

J: TRBJ1-1
V: TRBV5-1
D: .
size: once
length: 13
CDR3: CASSLMGGAEAFF
DNA: TGCGCCAGCAGCCTTATGGGAGGGGCTGAAGCTTTCTTT

J: TRBJ1-2
V: TRBV14
D: TRBD1
size: few
length: 17
CDR3: CASSLNHPGQGAYGYTF
DNA: TGTGCCAGCAGCCTAAACCATCCGGGACAGGGGGCCTATGGCTACACCTTC

J: TRBJ2-7
V: TRBV10-3
D: .
size: few
length: 12
CDR3: CAIRISGGEQYF
DNA: TGTGCCATCAGAATCTCGGGTGGCGAGCAGTACTTC

J: TRBJ2-2
V: TRBV5-1
D: TRBD2
size: .
length: 16
CDR3: CASSPTSGGTTGELFF
DNA: TGCGCCAGCAGCCCGACTAGCGGGGGGACCACCGGGGAGCTGTTTTTT

J: TRBJ2-2
V: TRBV4-3
D: TRBD1
size: .
length: 14
CDR3: CASSQSQGAGELFF
DNA: TGCGCCAGCAGCCAGTCACAGGGGGCCGGGGAGCTGTTTTTT

J: TRBJ2-3
V: TRBV5-1
D: TRBD2
size: .
length: 14
CDR3: CASSDTSGGDTQYF
DNA: TGCGCCAGCAGCGACACTAGCGGGGGGGATACGCAGTATTTT

J: TRBJ2-1
V: TRBV4-2
D: .
size: .
length: 17
CDR3: CASSQELGLSSYNEQFF
DNA: TGTGCCAGCAGCCAAGAACTAGGGCTCAGCTCCTACAATGAGCAGTTCTTC

J: TRBJ2-2
V: TRBV19
D: .
size: once
length: 18
CDR3: CASSVSSIQRPRTGELFF
DNA: TGTGCCAGTAGTGTTTCTTCCATTCAAAGGCCTAGGACCGGGGAGCTGTTTTTT

J: TRBJ2-1
V: TRBV19
D: TRBD2
size: .
length: 16
CDR3: CASSRGTSGLYNEQFF
DNA: TGTGCCAGTAGTAGAGGGACTAGCGGTCTCTACAATGAGCAGTTCTTC

J: TRBJ1-1
V: TRBV27
D: .
size: .
length: 13
CDR3: CASRAGRHTEAFF
DNA: TGTGCCAGCAGGGCAGGGAGGCACACTGAAGCTTTCTTT

J: TRBJ2-2
V: TRBV30
D: .
size: .
length: 19
CDR3: CAWSVDRVRGPANTGELFF
DNA: TGTGCCTGGAGTGTAGATAGGGTCAGGGGACCCGCGAACACCGGGGAGCTGTTTTTT

J: TRBJ2-1
V: TRBV5-1
D: TRBD1
size: .
length: 15
CDR3: CASTNDRASYNEQFF
DNA: TGCGCCAGCACCAATGACAGGGCGTCCTACAATGAGCAGTTCTTC

J: TRBJ1-3
V: TRBV28
D: .
size: .
length: 15
CDR3: CASSSGGNSGNTIYF
DNA: TGTGCCAGCAGTTCGGGGGGCAACTCTGGAAACACCATATATTTT

J: TRBJ2-1
V: TRBV7-2
D: .
size: .
length: 15
CDR3: CASSLTGLVYNEQFF
DNA: TGTGCCAGCAGCCTGACAGGTCTAGTGTACAATGAGCAGTTCTTC

J: TRBJ1-3
V: TRBV30
D: .
size: .
length: 15
CDR3: CAWADGRVPENTIYF
DNA: TGTGCCTGGGCCGACGGTCGGGTTCCGGAAAACACCATATATTTT

J: TRBJ2-7
V: TRBV5-5
D: .
size: .
length: 14
CDR3: CASSATQGPYEQYF
DNA: TGTGCCAGCAGCGCGACACAGGGCCCCTACGAGCAGTACTTC

J: TRBJ2-1
V: TRBV5-6
D: TRBD2
size: once
length: 15
CDR3: CASSSTSGRVNEQFF
DNA: TGTGCCAGCAGCTCCACTAGCGGGAGGGTGAATGAGCAGTTCTTC

J: TRBJ2-5
V: TRBV5-1
D: .
size: .
length: 13
CDR3: CASSRQIQETQYF
DNA: TGCGCCAGCAGCCGACAGATCCAAGAGACCCAGTACTTC

J: TRBJ1-1
V: TRBV7-2
D: .
size: .
length: 13
CDR3: CASSLGTDSEAFF
DNA: TGTGCCAGCAGCTTAGGGACGGACAGTGAAGCTTTCTTT

J: TRBJ2-3
V: TRBV28
D: TRBD2
size: few
length: 15
CDR3: CASSPASGGADTQYF
DNA: TGTGCCAGCAGTCCTGCTAGCGGGGGGGCGGATACGCAGTATTTT

J: TRBJ2-1
V: TRBV6-5
D: .
size: few
length: 13
CDR3: CASSLNRDSPPFF
DNA: TGTGCCAGCAGCCTGAACCGGGACTCACCCCCGTTCTTC

J: TRBJ2-3
V: TRBV10-1
D: .
size: .
length: 16
CDR3: CASSEKSFNLADTQYF
DNA: TGCGCCAGCAGTGAGAAGAGTTTCAACTTGGCAGATACGCAGTATTTT

J: TRBJ2-1
V: TRBV2
D: .
size: .
length: 12
CDR3: CASSATRGEQFF
DNA: TGTGCCAGCAGTGCCACTCGGGGTGAGCAGTTCTTC

J: TRBJ1-5
V: TRBV28
D: .
size: .
length: 14
CDR3: CASHQPRSGQPQHF
DNA: TGTGCCAGCCACCAGCCCCGGTCAGGGCAGCCCCAGCATTTT

J: TRBJ2-7
V: TRBV5-6
D: .
size: .
length: 14
CDR3: CASSPPAVSYEQYF
DNA: TGTGCCAGCAGCCCCCCCGCGGTGTCCTACGAGCAGTACTTC

J: TRBJ2-1
V: TRBV6-1
D: .
size: .
length: 14
CDR3: CASSEGATYNEQFF
DNA: TGTGCCAGCAGTGAAGGAGCAACCTACAATGAGCAGTTCTTC

J: TRBJ1-6
V: TRBV10-3
D: .
size: .
length: 13
CDR3: CAISAEYNSPLHF
DNA: TGTGCCATCTCCGCGGAGTATAATTCACCCCTCCACTTT

J: TRBJ2-1
V: TRBV5-1
D: .
size: .
length: 12
CDR3: CASSLLDNEQFF
DNA: TGCGCCAGCAGCTTGCTCGACAATGAGCAGTTCTTC

J: TRBJ2-3
V: TRBV4-3
D: TRBD2
size: .
length: 16
CDR3: CASSQFLAGNTDTQYF
DNA: TGCGCCAGCAGCCAATTTCTAGCGGGCAACACAGATACGCAGTATTTT

J: TRBJ1-4
V: TRBV7-9
D: .
size: .
length: 14
CDR3: CASSLGQINEKLFF
DNA: TGTGCCAGCAGCTTAGGTCAGATTAATGAAAAACTGTTTTTT

J: TRBJ1-1
V: TRBV11-3
D: .
size: .
length: 13
CDR3: CASSLDTGTEAFF
DNA: TGTGCCAGCAGCTTAGATACAGGTACTGAAGCTTTCTTT

J: TRBJ1-2
V: TRBV2
D: .
size: .
length: 13
CDR3: CASSEDRDYGYTF
DNA: TGTGCCAGCAGTGAAGACAGGGACTATGGCTACACCTTC